Below are 16 T cell receptor beta chains sequenced from a single sample in a study of blood T cell repertoires in COVID-19. Repertoires were generated with immunoSEQ multiplex PCR, while TCRdb's copy carries only in-frame clones and drops some. The sample comprises 200,000 to 300,000 clones, around four fifths of which are singletons, and roughly 4.7% rests with the top ten. The sample was peripheral blood. Receptor source: a woman aged 70 to 79 with acute or convalescent COVID-19.

The rearrangement joins TRBV7-2 to TRBJ1-6; TRBD1 aligns across 7 bases. This CDR3 contains 14 residues. With V trimmed by 5 bases and J by 8 bases, 6 bases remained unmatched. From germline, CDR1 is SGHTA and CDR2 FQGNSA. The CDR3 DNA is TGTGCCAGCAGCCCACAGGGGCGCTATTCACCCCTCCACTTT. It is translated as CASSPQGRYSPLHF.

The gene calls are TRBV4-3 and TRBJ1-2, with D unclear. V dropped 4 bases and J dropped 1 base, with 7 bases sitting between them. CDR3 length: 13 residues. Germline values: CDR1 LGHNA, CDR2 YSLEER. This CDR3 is CASSLQFNYGYTF. The CDR3 nucleotides are TGCGCCAGCAGCCTACAGTTTAACTATGGCTACACCTTC.

This clone came up many times. The V gene is TRBV7-2, the J gene TRBJ1-3; maybe TRBD1 (6 bases). The CDR3 is 16 amino acids. The germline gives CDR1 SGHTA, CDR2 FQGNSA. Trimming left V 3 bases short and J 0 bases short, with 12 bases between. CDR3 residues: CASSFSGAYSGNTIYF. The CDR3 nucleotides are TGTGCCAGCAGCTTTTCAGGGGCATACTCTGGAAACACCATATATTTT.

The DNA of the CDR3 is TGCAGCGTTGAGAAACTAGCGGGGGGCGGTAGTACAGATACGCAGTATTTT. It yields the protein CSVEKLAGGGSTDTQYF. V gene TRBV29-1 combines with J gene TRBJ2-3; TRBD2 matches 12 bases. V was pared by 3 bases and J by 3 bases, with 10 bases of the junction left unmatched. CDR1 is SQVTM and CDR2 is ANQGSEA in the germline V gene. The CDR3 covers 17 residues.

The chain joins TRBV5-6 to TRBJ2-3, with D unclear. From germline, CDR1 is SGHDT and CDR2 YYEEEE. The germline V and J ends were trimmed by 4 bases and 2 bases, with 14 bases remaining between them. The length of the CDR3 is 15 residues. The CDR3 nucleotides read TGTGCCAGCAGCCAAAACCAGATGCACACAGATACGCAGTATTTT. Translated, it gives CASSQNQMHTDTQYF.

The chain is built from TRBV3-1 (or the pseudogene TRBV3-2) and TRBJ1-2, with 7 bases lining up with TRBD1. The V and J ends lost 2 bases and 5 bases, in that order; junction bases with no gene match: 8. The CDR3 length is 15 residues. From germline, CDR1 is LGHDT and CDR2 YNNKEL (reference sequence). In DNA form, the CDR3 reads TGTGCCAGCAGCCAAATTTACAGGGGATATTATGGCTACACCTTC. Its translation is CASSQIYRGYYGYTF.

This chain uses TRBV5-4 with TRBJ1-1; D ambiguous. From germline, CDR1 is SGHNT and CDR2 YYREEE (reference sequence). This CDR3 comprises 12 residues. Trimming stripped 4 bases from V and 4 bases from J, with 8 bases between. The CDR3 region is CASSRDGTEAFF. As DNA, the CDR3 is TGTGCCAGCAGCAGAGATGGCACTGAAGCTTTCTTT.

This rearrangement joins TRBV5-4 to TRBJ1-2; 9 bases match TRBD1. Germline V gives CDR1 SGHNT, CDR2 YYREEE (reference sequence). V dropped 2 bases and J dropped 0; count of bases not matched to a gene: 11. This CDR3 is 18 amino acids long. The CDR3 region has the DNA TGTGCCAGCAGCTTAGGACAGGGGCTTGCGCCAGCTAACTATGGCTACACCTTC. It codes for CASSLGQGLAPANYGYTF.

The chain couples TRBV18 to TRBJ1-5; maybe TRBD1 (5 bases). This CDR3 comprises 15 residues. The germline gives CDR1 KGHSH, CDR2 LQKENI. Trimming removed 2 bases at V and 2 bases at J, with 10 bases between. The CDR3 sequence is CASSPGWGRNQPQHF. The CDR3 DNA is TGTGCCAGCTCACCAGGTTGGGGCCGCAATCAGCCCCAGCATTTT.

The rearrangement links TRBV9 to TRBJ1-4; D gene unclear. The CDR3 is 15 amino acids. In germline, CDR1 is SGDLS, CDR2 YYNGEE. Trimming stripped 3 bases from V and 8 bases from J, with 17 bases between. The CDR3 DNA reads as TGTGCCAGCAGCGCCGTTGCGGGTGTCGGAGAAAAACTGTTTTTT. Its translation is CASSAVAGVGEKLFF.

V is TRBV5-5 and J is TRBJ2-7; possible D gene TRBD1, 5 bases. Trimming removed 2 bases at V and 3 bases at J, with 9 bases between. The CDR3 is 13 amino acids. Per the germline V gene, CDR1 is SGHKS and CDR2 is YYEKEE (reference sequence). The DNA of the CDR3 is TGTGCCAGCAGCTTACAGGACATCTACGAGCAGTACTTC. Translation: CASSLQDIYEQYF.

In its sample, this clone was seen once. This chain joins TRBV19 and TRBJ2-1; TRBD1 matches at 9 bases. Germline values: CDR1 LNHDA, CDR2 SQIVND (reference sequence). The CDR3 has 15 amino acids. Trimming removed 1 base from V and 6 bases from J; junction bases left unmatched: 4. This CDR3 reads CASSIVWTGANEQFF. The CDR3 nucleotides read TGTGCCAGTAGTATAGTTTGGACAGGGGCCAATGAGCAGTTCTTC. The variable domain in full, with the rest retrieved from reference TRBV19 and TRBJ2-1, is DGGITQSPKYLFRKEGQNVTLSCEQNLNHDAMYWYRQDPGQGLRLIYYSQIVNDFQKGDIAEGYSVSREKKESFPLTVTSAQKNPTAFYLCASSIVWTGANEQFFGPGTRLTVL.

This chain joins TRBV6-5 and TRBJ1-2; D is possibly TRBD1 (5 bases). V gave up 0 bases and J gave up 2 bases, with 13 bases separating them. Germline V gene sequence: CDR1 MNHEY, CDR2 SVGAGI. The CDR3 runs 16 residues. The CDR3 protein is CASSYSFSGMNYGYTF. CDR3 nucleotide sequence: TGTGCCAGCAGTTACTCGTTTTCAGGGATGAACTATGGCTACACCTTC.

The V gene is TRBV28, the J gene TRBJ2-1; perhaps TRBD1 as D (6 bases). V was clipped by 4 bases and J by 3 bases, with 16 bases between them. This CDR3 comprises 16 residues. CDR1 is MDHEN and CDR2 is SYDVKM in the germline V gene. This CDR3 reads CASSSLGAKDYNEQFF. The CDR3 DNA is TGTGCCAGCAGTTCCTTGGGGGCGAAGGACTACAATGAGCAGTTCTTC.

The rearrangement uses TRBV6-2 or TRBV6-3 and TRBJ1-1, with no clear D. The CDR3 extends over 14 amino acids. CDR1 and CDR2 (germline): MNHEY, SVGEGT. V lost 7 bases and J lost 3, with 15 bases in between. In DNA form, the CDR3 reads TGTGCCAGCACCCCAATTCAGCAGGACACTGAAGCTTTCTTT. This gives the protein CASTPIQQDTEAFF.

The chain recombines TRBV6-1 with TRBJ1-2; D perhaps matches TRBD1 (5 bases). In germline, CDR1 is MNHNS, CDR2 SASEGT. With 3 bases removed from V and 4 bases from J, the gap between germline ends came to 18 bases. The CDR3 is made up of 16 amino acids. CDR3 sequence reads: CASSDPQVNSFYGYTF. The CDR3 nucleotides read TGTGCCAGCAGTGACCCACAGGTTAATTCTTTCTATGGCTACACCTTC.